This T cell receptor beta chain was retrieved from a study of T cell changes during pregnancy in multiple sclerosis. The assay was immunoSEQ multiplex PCR, and TCRdb's table has in-frame clones only and misses some. Altogether about 40,000 clones are present, under 95% being singletons, with the ten largest covering 13%. The V gene's germline CDR1 is MNHNY and CDR2 SVGAGI (reference sequence). Trimming left V 2 bases short and J 5 bases short, with 9 bases between. This CDR3 comprises 13 residues. The chain has TRBV6-6 and TRBJ1-2, with D possibly being TRBD1 (5 bases). This sequence was found in a female donor with multiple sclerosis, enrolled in a pregnancy study. This specimen was CD8+ T cells from peripheral blood mononuclear cells, taken in the first trimester of pregnancy. This CDR3 reads CASSYVPGYGYTF. In DNA, the CDR3 is TGTGCCAGCAGTTACGTGCCAGGGTATGGCTACACCTTC.